These 13 T cell receptor beta chains were all obtained from the same sample, sequenced in a study of tumor-infiltrating lymphocytes in localized non-small cell lung cancer. Profiled with immunoSEQ multiplex PCR; TCRdb holds only in-frame clones, not every one. The data show roughly 9,100 clones, with about 77% seen just once and under 20% held by the top ten. Sequenced sample: uninvolved lung tissue not adjacent to the tumor. These TCRs come from a human donor with non-small cell lung cancer.

The CDR3: CASSPPSTDTQYF. In nucleotides, the CDR3 is TGTGCCAGCTCACCACCGAGCACAGATACGCAGTATTTT. This chain connects TRBV18 to TRBJ2-3; no definite D call. The V gene's germline CDR1 is KGHSH and CDR2 LQKENI. V was pared by 0 bases and J by 0 bases, with 1 base between. The CDR3 extends over 13 amino acids.

V and J are TRBV14 and TRBJ2-7; TRBD1 matches 7 bases. From germline, CDR1 is SGHDN and CDR2 FVKESK. The V gene end was trimmed by 4 bases and the J gene end by 2 bases; junction bases not matched to a gene: 11. The CDR3 extends over 16 amino acids. The CDR3 protein is CASSPRPGGQTYEQYF. The CDR3 DNA sequence: TGTGCCAGCAGCCCCCGGCCTGGGGGACAGACCTACGAGCAGTACTTC.

The gene calls are TRBV27 and TRBJ2-5; TRBD1 might be the D (8 bases). The CDR3 is 17 amino acids. Germline lookup yields CDR1 MNHEY and CDR2 SMNVEV (reference sequence). With 3 bases removed from V and 0 bases from J, the gap between germline ends came to 17 bases. The CDR3 loop reads CASSFRGRGGNQETQYF. The CDR3 nucleotides are TGTGCCAGCAGTTTCAGGGGGCGCGGGGGTAACCAAGAGACCCAGTACTTC.

V usage is TRBV7-9 and J usage is TRBJ2-2; maybe TRBD2 (7 bases). This CDR3 is 16 amino acids long. From germline, CDR1 is SEHNR and CDR2 FQNEAQ (reference sequence). V lost 0 bases, J lost 4 bases, and 12 bases lay in between. The CDR3 here is CASSLAQGRGTGELFF. CDR3 DNA sequence: TGTGCCAGCAGCTTAGCGCAGGGGAGGGGCACCGGGGAGCTGTTTTTT.

The rearrangement uses TRBV28 and TRBJ1-2; 7 bases align to TRBD1. Germline loops: CDR1 MDHEN, CDR2 SYDVKM. The CDR3 is 13 amino acids. Trimming at V came to 6 bases and at J to 2 bases, leaving 3 bases not matched to a gene. CDR3 protein: CASRSGQNYGYTF. The CDR3, as DNA: TGTGCCAGCAGATCGGGACAGAACTATGGCTACACCTTC.

The V and J genes are TRBV7-8 and TRBJ2-5; possible D gene TRBD1, 5 bases. The CDR3 has 18 residues. Germline V CDR1 and CDR2: SGHVS, FQNEAQ. V was shortened by 2 bases and J by 4 bases, with 23 bases between the two germline ends. The CDR3 region is CASSLTSPATNRRETQYF. The CDR3 coding sequence is TGTGCCAGCAGCTTAACTTCCCCGGCGACGAACAGGAGAGAGACCCAGTACTTC.

V is TRBV30 and J is TRBJ1-6; TRBD1 matches 7 bases. The length of the CDR3 is 14 residues. The germline V gene encodes CDR1 GTSNPN and CDR2 SVGIG (reference sequence). V trimming: 1 base; J trimming: 4 bases; junction bases outside the gene matches: 1. The DNA for the CDR3 is TGTGCCTGGAGTGGGGACAGTTATAATTCACCCCTCCACTTT. Protein sequence: CAWSGDSYNSPLHF.

The chain links TRBV5-8 to TRBJ1-5, with D possibly matching TRBD1 (5 bases). Trimming cost V 0 bases and J 4 bases, with 11 bases left between them. The CDR3 covers 15 residues. The germline gives CDR1 SGHTS, CDR2 YDEGEE. The CDR3 here is CASSLGWGPNQPQHF. The DNA of the CDR3 is TGTGCCAGCAGCTTGGGATGGGGACCAAATCAGCCCCAGCATTTT.

J is TRBJ2-7 and V is TRBV6-1, with unresolved D. Germline V lookup: CDR1 MNHNS, CDR2 SASEGT. CDR3 size: 13 residues. V shed 8 bases and J shed 0 bases, with 11 bases lying between them. The CDR3 loop is CASARPDSYEQYF. CDR3 bases: TGTGCCAGCGCCCGGCCCGACTCCTACGAGCAGTACTTC.

V is TRBV11-2 and J is TRBJ2-1, with D unclear. From germline, CDR1 is SGHAT and CDR2 FQNNGV. Trimming left V 1 base short and J 3 bases short, with 10 bases between. There are 15 residues in the CDR3. CDR3 bases: TGTGCCAGCAGCTTAGGAGGCCAGTTCTACAATGAGCAGTTCTTC. This sequence encodes CASSLGGQFYNEQFF. Complete variable domain (other parts from reference TRBV11-2 and TRBJ2-1): EAGVAQSPRYKIIEKRQSVAFWCNPISGHATLYWYQQILGQGPKLLIQFQNNGVVDDSQLPKDRFSAERLKGVDSTLKIQPAKLEDSAVYLCASSLGGQFYNEQFFGPGTRLTVL.

V is TRBV7-3 and J is TRBJ2-3; a weak D match, TRBD2 (5 bases). The CDR3 contains 15 residues. From germline, CDR1 is SGHTA and CDR2 FQGTGA. Deletions cut 5 bases from V and 6 bases from J, with 18 bases between. The CDR3 region is CASSAQGPPGDTQYF. The CDR3 bases are TGTGCCAGCAGCGCTCAAGGGCCCCCGGGGGATACGCAGTATTTT.

This chain links TRBV6-4 with TRBJ1-1, with 7 bases matching TRBD1. CDR1 MRHNA and CDR2 SNTAGT come from the germline V gene. The trim removed 4 bases at V and 1 base at J, leaving 15 bases unmatched. The CDR3 consists of 18 residues. The CDR3 nucleotides are TGTGCCAGCAGTGTTAAGTCGACAGGGACCGGGGGGAACACTGAAGCTTTCTTT. Translated: CASSVKSTGTGGNTEAFF.

CDR3 amino acids: CASSLPAGEQYF. In DNA form, the CDR3 reads TGTGCCAGCAGCTTACCCGCGGGCGAGCAGTACTTC. V gene TRBV5-4 combines with J gene TRBJ2-7; tentative D call: TRBD2 (5 bases). The CDR3 runs 12 residues. The V end was cut by 2 bases, the J end by 6 bases, with 9 bases between. The V gene's germline CDR1 is SGHNT and CDR2 YYREEE (reference sequence).